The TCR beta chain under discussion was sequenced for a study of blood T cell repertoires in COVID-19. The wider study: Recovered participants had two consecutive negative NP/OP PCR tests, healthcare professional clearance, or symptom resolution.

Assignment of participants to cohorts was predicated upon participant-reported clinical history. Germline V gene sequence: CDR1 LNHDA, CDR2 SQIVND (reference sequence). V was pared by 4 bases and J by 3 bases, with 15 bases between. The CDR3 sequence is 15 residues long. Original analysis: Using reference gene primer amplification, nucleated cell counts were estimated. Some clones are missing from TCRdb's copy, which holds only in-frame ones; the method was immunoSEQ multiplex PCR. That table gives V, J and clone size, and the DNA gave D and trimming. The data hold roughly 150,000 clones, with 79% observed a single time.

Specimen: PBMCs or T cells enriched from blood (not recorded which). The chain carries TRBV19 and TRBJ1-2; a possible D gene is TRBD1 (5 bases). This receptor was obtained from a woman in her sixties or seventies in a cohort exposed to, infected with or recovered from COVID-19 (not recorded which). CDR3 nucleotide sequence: TGTGCCAGTAGTAGGCCAGGGATACGGTACTATGGCTACACCTTC. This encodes CASSRPGIRYYGYTF.